This TCR beta chain was retrieved from a study of early T cells in non-severe SARS-CoV-2 infection. On the study more broadly: The sequenced material was bulk RNA from unsorted whole blood, and its chains were unpaired.

TCRdb re-derived calls from the 5' RACE reads in MiXCR, one entry per CDR3 protein. The table records 80,000 or so distinct CDR3 sequences, about 6.5% of them present only once. The CDR3 is 15 amino acids. V dropped 4 bases and J dropped 4 bases, with 17 bases sitting between them. From germline, CDR1 is SGHNT and CDR2 YYREEE (reference sequence). This clonotype was observed a handful of times. V gene TRBV5-4 combines with J gene TRBJ1-1; D might be TRBD1 (5 bases). The clonotype comes from an adult who was a healthcare worker with PCR-confirmed SARS-CoV-2 infection or an uninfected control (not recorded which). Sequenced sample: whole blood. The CDR3 is CASSPPAGGGTEAFF. CDR3 in DNA: TGTGCCAGCAGCCCACCTGCGGGGGGTGGCACTGAAGCTTTCTTT.